What follows are 13 T cell receptor beta chains derived from one specimen sequenced in a study of OX40 agonist ivuxolimab in advanced cancers. Clones were sequenced by immunoSEQ multiplex PCR, and TCRdb holds only the in-frame ones, with some missing. The repertoire consists of approximately 57,000 clones, with 65% to 85% occurring once and the leading ten covering 3% to 3.5%. The sequences come from CD4+ or CD8+ T cells sorted from blood, collected in a trial of the OX40 agonist ivuxolimab. The source is an adult with an advanced solid tumor such as melanoma, head and neck, liver or kidney cancer.

This clone was seen a few times. The same CDR3 arises from other DNA sequences in this sample as well. CDR3 residues: CASSDSSGSYNEQFF. The CDR3 nucleotides read TGTGCCAGCAGTGACTCTAGCGGCTCCTACAATGAGCAGTTCTTC. The chain uses TRBV6-4 and TRBJ2-1, with D possibly matching TRBD2 (6 bases). Trimming stripped 0 bases from V and 0 bases from J, with 6 bases between. The CDR3 runs to 15 residues. In germline, CDR1 is MRHNA, CDR2 SNTAGT.

This clone was observed once. This chain uses TRBV5-4 with TRBJ1-1; TRBD1 is a possible D gene (5 bases). The CDR3 is 13 amino acids. The V and J ends lost 3 bases and 6 bases respectively, with 12 bases between them. CDR1 is SGHNT and CDR2 is YYREEE in the germline V gene (reference sequence). CDR3 in amino acids: CASSSPGGSEAFF. CDR3 nucleotide sequence: TGTGCCAGCAGCTCTCCCGGGGGGTCTGAAGCTTTCTTT.

This sequence joins TRBV10-3 and TRBJ2-1; D might be TRBD2 (6 bases). Trimming removed 7 bases from V and 0 bases from J, with 13 bases in between. Germline loops: CDR1 ENHRY, CDR2 SYGVKD. The length of the CDR3 is 15 residues. The CDR3 loop is CAITGDSSSYNEQFF. DNA for the CDR3: TGTGCCATCACCGGGGACTCATCCTCCTACAATGAGCAGTTCTTC.

CDR3 protein: CASSESWGVKETQYF. In DNA form, the CDR3 reads TGTGCCAGCAGTGAATCTTGGGGGGTCAAAGAGACCCAGTACTTC. The chain links TRBV6-1 to TRBJ2-5; a weak D match, TRBD2 (6 bases). V lost 2 bases and J lost 3, with 13 bases in between. There are 15 residues in the CDR3. CDR1 and CDR2 from the germline V gene are MNHNS and SASEGT.

The rearrangement links TRBV28 to TRBJ1-3; D is unresolved. This CDR3 spans 14 amino acids. Trimming pared 1 base from V and 4 bases from J, leaving 8 bases between. Germline V gives CDR1 MDHEN, CDR2 SYDVKM. The CDR3 loop reads CASSLSGSGNTIYF. DNA of the CDR3: TGTGCCAGCAGTTTATCAGGTTCAGGAAACACCATATATTTT.

The chain joins TRBV6-1 to TRBJ2-3; perhaps TRBD2 as D (6 bases). The V and J ends lost 3 bases and 0 bases respectively, with 10 bases between them. The CDR3 spans 15 residues. Germline CDR1 and CDR2: MNHNS and SASEGT. CDR3 residues: CASSEGGTSTDTQYF. CDR3 in DNA: TGTGCCAGCAGTGAGGGGGGTACTAGCACAGATACGCAGTATTTT.

The chain links TRBV29-1 to TRBJ2-3; TRBD2 matches 14 bases. V lost 6 bases to trimming and J lost 5 bases; unmatched junction nucleotides: 13. The CDR3 spans 17 residues. Germline V gene lookup returns CDR1 SQVTM and CDR2 ANQGSEA. The CDR3 loop is CSVQTGTSGRGRDTQYF. For the CDR3, the DNA is TGCAGCGTGCAAACCGGGACTAGCGGGAGAGGGAGAGATACGCAGTATTTT.

The rearrangement links TRBV5-1 to TRBJ1-4; D is possibly TRBD1 (5 bases). This CDR3 contains 15 residues. Looked up from germline, CDR1 is SGHRS and CDR2 is YFSETQ. The V end was cut by 0 bases, the J end by 6 bases, with 12 bases between. The CDR3 DNA reads TGCGCCAGCAGCTTGGGGCAGGGCACCTATGAAAAACTGTTTTTT. Its translation is CASSLGQGTYEKLFF.

The chain uses TRBV6-1 and TRBJ2-2; no definite D call. The germline gives CDR1 MNHNS, CDR2 SASEGT. Trimming removed 4 bases at V and 4 bases at J, with 16 bases between. CDR3 length: 16 amino acids. The CDR3 loop is CASSGGVSRVTGELFF. The CDR3 bases are TGTGCCAGCAGTGGAGGAGTTAGTCGGGTCACCGGGGAGCTGTTTTTT.

In its sample, this clone was seen once. The gene calls are TRBV4-2 and TRBJ2-3, with D possibly being TRBD1 or TRBD2 (6 bases each). This CDR3 spans 16 amino acids. The germline V gene encodes CDR1 LGHNA and CDR2 YNFKEQ. V shed 2 bases and J shed 11 bases, with 23 bases lying between them. CDR3 sequence (DNA): TGTGCCAGCAGCCAAATGAAAGCGGGCCCCGAGGGGGAGCAGTATTTT. Translating gives CASSQMKAGPEGEQYF.

The rearrangement joins TRBV2 to TRBJ2-4; the match to TRBD1 covers 10 bases. The germline CDR1 and CDR2 sequences are SNHLY and FYNNEI. With 5 bases clipped from V and 3 bases from J, the junction kept 10 bases outside the gene matches. The CDR3 loop spans 17 amino acids. CDR3 in DNA: TGTGCCAGCAGTCATATGACAGGGGGCTCGGGCAAAAACATTCAGTACTTC. Translating gives CASSHMTGGSGKNIQYF.

V usage is TRBV5-1 and J usage is TRBJ1-4; the match to TRBD1 covers 7 bases. With V trimmed by 4 bases and J by 0 bases, 9 bases remained unmatched. Germline values: CDR1 SGHRS, CDR2 YFSETQ. The length of the CDR3 is 17 residues. DNA for the CDR3: TGCGCCAGCAGCCCGAGACAGGGAAGAGCAACTAATGAAAAACTGTTTTTT. Translating it yields CASSPRQGRATNEKLFF. The full variable domain, in which reference TRBV5-1 and TRBJ1-4 provide the parts outside the CDR3, is KAGVTQTPRYLIKTRGQQVTLSCSPISGHRSVSWYQQTPGQGLQFLFEYFSETQRNKGNFPGRFSGRQFSNSRSEMNVSTLELGDSALYLCASSPRQGRATNEKLFFGSGTQLSVL.

The chain recombines TRBV2 with TRBJ1-1, with TRBD1 matching over 9 bases. Germline V gives CDR1 SNHLY, CDR2 FYNNEI. This CDR3 has 15 residues. The CDR3 DNA reads as TGTGCTCTACCCAATCAACAGGGGGCTAACACTGAAGCTTTCTTT. Its protein product is CALPNQQGANTEAFF.